This T cell receptor beta chain originates from a study of blood T cell repertoires in COVID-19. As for the study in general: Whether acute or convalescent, the COVID-19 samples came from the United States, Italy and Spain.

This clone showed up just a few times. The germline CDR1 and CDR2 sequences are SNHLY and FYNNEI. The CDR3 loop spans 15 amino acids. The V and J ends lost 6 bases and 6 bases respectively, with 18 bases between them. Libraries were prepared by immunoSEQ multiplex PCR; TCRdb keeps only in-frame clonotypes and omits some of them. The table records about 180,000 clones, 70% to 90% of them present only once. Material for sequencing was peripheral blood. The chain employs TRBV2 and TRBJ1-5, with a weak D call TRBD1 (5 bases). This receptor was identified in a man aged 55-75 years with acute or convalescent COVID-19. The CDR3, as DNA: TGTGCCAGCAGAGCTACTCCCAGGGTAGGTCAGCCCCAGCATTTT. Its translation is CASRATPRVGQPQHF.